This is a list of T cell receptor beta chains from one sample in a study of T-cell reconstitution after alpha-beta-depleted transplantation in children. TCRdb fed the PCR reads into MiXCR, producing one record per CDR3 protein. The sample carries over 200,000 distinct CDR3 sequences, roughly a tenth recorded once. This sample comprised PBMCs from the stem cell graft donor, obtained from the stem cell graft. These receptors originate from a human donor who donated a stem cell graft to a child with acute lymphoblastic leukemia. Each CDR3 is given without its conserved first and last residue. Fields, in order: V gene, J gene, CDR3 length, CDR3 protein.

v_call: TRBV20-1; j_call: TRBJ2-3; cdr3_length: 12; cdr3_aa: SAKVQIGRDTQY
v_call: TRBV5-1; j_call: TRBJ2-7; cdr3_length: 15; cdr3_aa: ASSPKTSGGASYEQY
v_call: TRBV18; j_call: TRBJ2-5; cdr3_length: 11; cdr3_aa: ASSPKTQETQY
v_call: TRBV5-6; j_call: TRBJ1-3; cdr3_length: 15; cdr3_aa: ASSLGQQGFSGNTIY
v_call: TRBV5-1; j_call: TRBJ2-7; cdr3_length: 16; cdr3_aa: ASSLGYGGPQLNYEQY
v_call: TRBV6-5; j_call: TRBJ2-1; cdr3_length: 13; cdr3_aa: ASSYIAGGPNEQF
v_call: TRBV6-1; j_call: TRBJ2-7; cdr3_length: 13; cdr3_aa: ASRPGRLSSYEQY
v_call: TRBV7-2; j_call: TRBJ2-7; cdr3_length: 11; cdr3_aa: ASSWGDSPWQY
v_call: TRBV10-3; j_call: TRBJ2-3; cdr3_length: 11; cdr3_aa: AISDPGTDTQY
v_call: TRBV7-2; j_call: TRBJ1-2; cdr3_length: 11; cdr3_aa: ASSLDPPFGYT
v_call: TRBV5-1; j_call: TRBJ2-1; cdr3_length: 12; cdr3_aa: ASRPRDRGDEQF
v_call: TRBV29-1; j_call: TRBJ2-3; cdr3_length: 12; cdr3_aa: SVVVGGSTDTQY
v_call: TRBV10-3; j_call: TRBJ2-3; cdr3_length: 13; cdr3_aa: AISPWTSGADTQY
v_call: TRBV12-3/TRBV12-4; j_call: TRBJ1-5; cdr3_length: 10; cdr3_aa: ASSFEGQPQH